The rows below give T cell receptor beta chains drawn from one sample of a study of T cells in narcolepsy. Clones were sequenced by immunoSEQ multiplex PCR, and TCRdb holds only the in-frame ones, with some missing. Among roughly 34,000 clones listed, under 90% were seen once. Sequencing was carried out using CD45RA- memory CD4+ T cells from PBMCs. All receptors come from a human donor with narcolepsy. Both conserved end residues are part of each CDR3. The D gene is left open where the match is weak. The size field is filled for only some rows; it gives once, few, many or a size class.

length,V,size,D,J,CDR3,DNA
15,TRBV7-6,NA,NA,TRBJ2-2,CASSLGWTNTGELFF,TGTGCCAGCAGCTTAGGTTGGACGAACACCGGGGAGCTGTTTTTT
16,TRBV28,NA,TRBD2,TRBJ2-7,CASSLLQRGGQDEQYF,TGTGCCAGCAGTTTATTACAGCGGGGGGGCCAAGACGAGCAGTACTTC
14,TRBV7-2,once,TRBD2,TRBJ2-2,CASSLAGNTGELFF,TGTGCCAGCAGTCTAGCGGGGAACACCGGGGAGCTGTTTTTT
13,TRBV5-1,medium-sized,TRBD1,TRBJ2-2,CASSPTGVGELFF,TGCGCCAGCAGTCCTACAGGGGTCGGGGAGCTGTTTTTT
16,TRBV7-2,NA,NA,TRBJ1-3,CASSLGAGMGGNTIYF,TGTGCCAGCAGCTTAGGTGCAGGGATGGGTGGAAACACCATATATTTT
14,TRBV7-9,NA,NA,TRBJ1-4,CASSLGEIDGKLFF,TGTGCCAGCAGCTTGGGAGAAATAGACGGAAAACTGTTTTTT
18,TRBV6-1,NA,TRBD2,TRBJ2-3,CASSGLAWGNKDTDTQYF,TGTGCCAGCAGTGGACTAGCGTGGGGGAATAAAGACACAGATACGCAGTATTTT
15,TRBV4-2,NA,TRBD1,TRBJ1-1,CASSQDEGRGRLAFF,TGTGCCAGCAGCCAAGATGAGGGCAGGGGGCGCTTAGCTTTCTTT
14,TRBV6-6,NA,TRBD1,TRBJ2-7,CASRTGDSHYEQYF,TGTGCCAGCAGAACAGGGGATTCCCACTACGAGCAGTACTTC
15,TRBV29-1,NA,TRBD1,TRBJ1-5,CSVSLGTGADQPQHF,TGCAGCGTCTCGTTGGGGACAGGGGCCGATCAGCCCCAGCATTTT
14,TRBV6-1,NA,TRBD1,TRBJ1-5,CASKPGQGRGPQHF,TGTGCCAGCAAACCGGGACAGGGGAGGGGGCCCCAGCATTTT
16,TRBV5-1,NA,NA,TRBJ2-1,CASSLEPGPRRNEQFF,TGCGCCAGCAGCTTGGAACCGGGCCCAAGGAGGAATGAGCAGTTCTTC
14,TRBV28,NA,NA,TRBJ2-2,CASSDPAGTGELFF,TGTGCCAGCAGTGACCCGGCGGGCACCGGGGAGCTGTTTTTT
16,TRBV5-1,NA,NA,TRBJ1-5,CASSLGSGSSNQPQHF,TGCGCCAGCAGCTTGGGTTCCGGATCTAGCAATCAGCCCCAGCATTTT
14,TRBV19,few,NA,TRBJ1-2,CASSPRGALRGYTF,TGTGCCAGTAGTCCGCGTGGGGCGCTCCGAGGCTACACCTTC
13,TRBV6-5,NA,NA,TRBJ1-1,CASSWSTSSVAFF,TGTGCCAGCAGTTGGAGCACCTCCTCGGTAGCTTTCTTT
17,TRBV19,NA,NA,TRBJ2-5,CASSAPGVQTDQETQYF,TGTGCCAGTAGTGCCCCTGGGGTTCAGACAGACCAAGAGACCCAGTACTTC
15,TRBV18,NA,NA,TRBJ1-5,CASSLGPSGDQPQHF,TGTGCCAGCTCACTAGGGCCCTCAGGAGACCAGCCCCAGCATTTT
17,TRBV14,NA,NA,TRBJ2-3,CASSLLPRGGSTDTQYF,TGTGCCAGCAGCCTCCTCCCCAGGGGGGGCAGCACAGATACGCAGTATTTT
15,TRBV6-5,NA,NA,TRBJ1-2,CASSSRTPYDYGYTF,TGTGCCAGCAGTTCCCGGACACCCTACGACTATGGCTACACCTTC
16,TRBV10-3,NA,NA,TRBJ1-3,CAISDRDGPGRNTIYF,TGTGCCATCAGTGACCGGGACGGTCCTGGGAGAAACACCATATATTTT
18,TRBV4-3,NA,NA,TRBJ2-2,CASSPEPPGTVDTGELFF,TGCGCCAGCAGCCCCGAACCCCCGGGAACAGTAGACACCGGGGAGCTGTTTTTT
14,TRBV6-5,NA,NA,TRBJ2-1,CATRSQPGYYEQFF,TGTGCCACCCGTTCCCAGCCCGGCTACTATGAGCAGTTCTTC
15,TRBV7-8,NA,NA,TRBJ1-6,CASSLVSQPNSPLHF,TGTGCCAGCAGCTTAGTTTCCCAGCCTAATTCACCCCTCCACTTT
14,TRBV28,NA,NA,TRBJ2-7,CASSLGQRSYEQYF,TGTGCCAGCAGTTTAGGACAGAGATCCTACGAGCAGTACTTC
15,TRBV7-6,NA,NA,TRBJ1-3,CASSFTGSSGNTIYF,TGTGCCAGCAGCTTTACAGGGAGCTCTGGAAACACCATATATTTT
16,TRBV5-6,NA,NA,TRBJ2-6,CASSLGHLSGANVLTF,TGTGCCAGCAGCTTGGGGCACCTCTCTGGGGCCAACGTCCTGACTTTC
15,TRBV2,NA,TRBD1,TRBJ1-1,CASSRTGYGNTEAFF,TGTGCCAGCAGCAGGACAGGGTATGGAAACACTGAAGCTTTCTTT
14,TRBV7-3,NA,NA,TRBJ2-5,CASSQVGGGETQYF,TGTGCCAGCAGCCAGGTCGGGGGCGGGGAGACCCAGTACTTC